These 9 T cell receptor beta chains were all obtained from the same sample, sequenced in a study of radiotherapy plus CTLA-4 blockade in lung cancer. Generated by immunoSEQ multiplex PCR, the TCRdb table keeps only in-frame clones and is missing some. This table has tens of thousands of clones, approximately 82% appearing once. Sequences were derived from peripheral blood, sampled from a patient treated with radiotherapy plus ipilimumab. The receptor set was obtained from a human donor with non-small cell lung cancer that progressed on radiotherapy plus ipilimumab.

The CDR3 is CATRTGNNQPQHF. For the CDR3, the DNA is TGTGCCACCCGGACAGGCAACAATCAGCCCCAGCATTTT. The genes are TRBV15 and TRBJ1-5, with 7 bases that match TRBD1. The V and J ends lost 8 bases and 3 bases, in that order; junction bases with no gene match: 4. The CDR3 has 13 amino acids. Germline CDR1 and CDR2: LNHNV and YYDKDF (reference sequence). Looking up the rest from reference TRBV15 and TRBJ1-5 gives the full variable domain: DAMVIQNPRYQVTQFGKPVTLSCSQTLNHNVMYWYQQKSSQAPKLLFHYYDKDFNNEADTPDNFQSRRPNTSFCFLDIRSPGLGDTAMYLCATRTGNNQPQHFGDGTRLSIL.

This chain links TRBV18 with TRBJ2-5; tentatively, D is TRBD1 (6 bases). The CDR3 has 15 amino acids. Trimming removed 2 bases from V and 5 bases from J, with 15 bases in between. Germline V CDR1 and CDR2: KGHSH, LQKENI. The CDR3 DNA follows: TGTGCCAGCTCACCAGGCAGGGGTGATAGCGAGACCCAGTACTTC. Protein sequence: CASSPGRGDSETQYF. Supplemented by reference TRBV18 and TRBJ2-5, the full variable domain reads NAGVMQNPRHLVRRRGQEARLRCSPMKGHSHVYWYRQLPEEGLKFMVYLQKENIIDESGMPKERFSAEFPKEGPSILRIQQVVRGDSAAYFCASSPGRGDSETQYFGPGTRLLVL.

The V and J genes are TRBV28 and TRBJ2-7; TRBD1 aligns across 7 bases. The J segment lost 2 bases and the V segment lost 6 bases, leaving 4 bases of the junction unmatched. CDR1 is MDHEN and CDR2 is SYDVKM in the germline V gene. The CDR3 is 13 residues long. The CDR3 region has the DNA TGTGCCAGCAGGCTGCAGGGGGCCTACGAGCAGTACTTC. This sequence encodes CASRLQGAYEQYF.

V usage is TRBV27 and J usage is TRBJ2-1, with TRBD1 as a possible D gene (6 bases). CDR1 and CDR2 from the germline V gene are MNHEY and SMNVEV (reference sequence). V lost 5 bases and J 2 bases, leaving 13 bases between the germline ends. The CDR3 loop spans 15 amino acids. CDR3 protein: CASSPWGQAYNEQFF. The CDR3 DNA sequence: TGTGCCAGCAGTCCCTGGGGGCAGGCCTACAATGAGCAGTTCTTC.

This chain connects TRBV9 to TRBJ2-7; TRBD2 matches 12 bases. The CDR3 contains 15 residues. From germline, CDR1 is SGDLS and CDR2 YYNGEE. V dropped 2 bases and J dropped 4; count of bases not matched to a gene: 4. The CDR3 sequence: CASSVSSGGEYEQYF. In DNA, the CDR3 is TGTGCCAGCAGCGTCTCTAGCGGGGGGGAGTACGAGCAGTACTTC. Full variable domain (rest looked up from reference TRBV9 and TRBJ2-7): DSGVTQTPKHLITATGQRVTLRCSPRSGDLSVYWYQQSLDQGLQFLIQYYNGEERAKGNILERFSAQQFPDLHSELNLSSLELGDSALYFCASSVSSGGEYEQYFGPGTRLTVT.

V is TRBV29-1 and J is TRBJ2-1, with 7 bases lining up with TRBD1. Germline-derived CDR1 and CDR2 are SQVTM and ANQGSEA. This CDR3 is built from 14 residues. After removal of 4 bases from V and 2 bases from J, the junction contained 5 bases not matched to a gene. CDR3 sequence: CSVARTGTYNEQFF. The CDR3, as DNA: TGCAGCGTTGCTCGGACAGGAACCTACAATGAGCAGTTCTTC.

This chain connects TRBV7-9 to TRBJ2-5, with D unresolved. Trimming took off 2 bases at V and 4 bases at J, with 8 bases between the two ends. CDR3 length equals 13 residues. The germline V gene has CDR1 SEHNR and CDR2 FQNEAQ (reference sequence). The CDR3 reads CASSLPIGETQYF. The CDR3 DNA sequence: TGTGCCAGCAGCTTACCCATAGGAGAGACCCAGTACTTC.

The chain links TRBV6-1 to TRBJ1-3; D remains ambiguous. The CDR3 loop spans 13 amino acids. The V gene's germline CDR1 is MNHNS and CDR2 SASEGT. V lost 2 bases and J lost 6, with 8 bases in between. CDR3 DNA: TGTGCCAGCAGTGAAAGGACGGAAAACACCATATATTTT. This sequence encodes CASSERTENTIYF.

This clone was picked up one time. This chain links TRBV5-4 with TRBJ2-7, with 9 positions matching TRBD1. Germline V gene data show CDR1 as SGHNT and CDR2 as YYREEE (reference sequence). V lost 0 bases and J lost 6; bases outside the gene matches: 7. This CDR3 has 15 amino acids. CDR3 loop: CASSLGADRGGEQYF. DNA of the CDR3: TGTGCCAGCAGCTTGGGAGCGGACAGGGGTGGCGAGCAGTACTTC. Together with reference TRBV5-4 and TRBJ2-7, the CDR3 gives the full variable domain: ETGVTQSPTHLIKTRGQQVTLRCSSQSGHNTVSWYQQALGQGPQFIFQYYREEENGRGNFPPRFSGLQFPNYSSELNVNALELDDSALYLCASSLGADRGGEQYFGPGTRLTVT.